Below, one T cell receptor beta chain is given with its context. The antigen it recognizes is unknown. It has no much larger one-base neighbor in the sample; base qualities were not kept. In total, over 600 healthy bone marrow donors made up the cohort. At the time of sampling, all cohort members were nominally healthy, though unrecorded immune exposures were likely present. The donor was CMV seronegative and belonged to the group of over 350 seronegative cohort members. A peripheral blood sample was collected from each donor, and TCR beta sequencing was performed on peripheral blood mononuclear cells. Genomic DNA was extracted from the blood cell samples with the Qiagen DNeasy Blood Extraction Kit. V is pared back by 1 base and J by 4 bases, with 11 bases lying between the germline termini. The CDR3 spans 15 residues, from the cysteine through the phenylalanine. The read is trimmed to its CDR3 DNA, 45 bases read in frame from base 1. CDR1 and CDR2 are read off the germline V gene as SGHVS and FNYEAQ.

This sample stems from a study of cytomegalovirus exposure and HLA in healthy donors (TCRdb year 2017). About the investigation overall: An earlier analysis of approximately 640 of the donors reported 250 to 300 Gb of sequence data and approximately 110 million unique TCR beta sequences from 150 million to 200 million T cells. An early release covering roughly 640 HLA-typed donors comprised about 300 gigabases of sequencing data and around 85 million unique TCR sequences. Of the roughly 400 genotyped donors, around 81% fell in the genetic ancestry cluster associated with self-reported Caucasian donors. The study was designed to test whether signatures of past pathogen exposure could be identified by cataloging public T cell receptors. Using immunosequencing, the study profiled T cell repertoires from roughly 650 subjects and related those repertoires to cytomegalovirus serostatus. Besides the first cohort of more than 650 subjects, a separate validation cohort made up of 120 different subjects was used. To predict cytomegalovirus infection status, the study combined high-throughput TCR immunosequencing, statistical association of individual TCRs with disease status, and machine learning. In a later analysis, previously published TCR beta repertoires from 600 to 850 donors were re-analyzed and high-resolution HLA genotyping was added so that TCR occurrence patterns could be studied. In the later analysis, no new phenotypic data were used to find candidate immune exposures; instead, reliance was placed on TCR beta sequences and their occurrence across donors. An earlier analysis of some 600 of the donors applied high-throughput TCR beta sequencing to assess whether each TCR beta V gene segment acted as functional or pseudogenic. Alongside the repertoire data, information on donor age, sex, ethnicity and CMV serostatus was compiled. Genome-wide SNP genotypes for about 65% of the roughly 670 donors were used in a later genetic analysis, which treated that subset as a discovery cohort. All discovery cohort repertoires had been generated on a single sequencing platform. Class I and class II HLA loci were covered by the typing at four-digit resolution. The number of donors typed differed by locus, with about 620-630 for A, B, C, DRB1 and DQB1, approximately 500 for DQA1, 600 to 610 for DPA1, and 400 to 490 for DPB1. Five DR-DQ haplotypes were handled as single units for association and clustering because linkage in the cohort was strong. Across around 400 genotyped donors of the cohort, an average of about 240,000 unique TCR beta nucleotide sequences per donor were sequenced, and roughly a sixth of those sequences were non-productive.

The protocol used for the library was the immunoSEQ multiplex PCR assay. The multiplex PCR relied on a mix of 60 forward primers for TCR Vbeta segments and 13 reverse primers for TCR Jbeta segments. A multiplex PCR assay on genomic DNA amplified the CDR3 region of rearranged TCR beta genes. The Illumina HiSeq System was used to sequence the amplified TCR beta libraries as 87-base-pair reads. The paper's processing steps were these. A later analysis tallied tens of millions of unique TCR beta chains across the 660 or so repertoires, and around 10 million of those chains were shared by two or more donors. To remove PCR and sequencing errors, raw reads were error-corrected and collapsed into unique sequences using a nearest-neighbor algorithm that merged closely related sequences. To assign V, D and J gene segments, CDR3 sequences were aligned to IMGT reference sequences. For a sequence to be retained, at least a six-nucleotide match to both a V gene segment and a J gene segment was required. A rearrangement was called productive if the CDR3 had no stop codons and remained in frame with V and J, and every other rearrangement was called non-productive. CDR3 was defined by IMGT convention, running from the second conserved V-encoded cysteine to the conserved J-encoded phenylalanine. In an earlier analysis of some 550 of the donors, sequences lacking an unambiguous match to a single V gene segment were excluded. In an earlier analysis of 587 of the donors, V segments were called functional above 56.7% productive rearrangements and were called segregating when the between-donor standard deviation exceeded 5%. A statistical classification framework was built for diagnosing cytomegalovirus status from the catalog of TCR beta chain sequences. In a later analysis, TCR nucleotide sequences were compared against IMGT/GENE-DB human TR gene sequences so that V and J genes could be assigned. In a later analysis, CDR3 sequences and most-parsimonious VDJ recombination scenarios were assigned using the TCRdist pipeline. In a later analysis, each TCR beta chain was defined by its CDR3 amino acid sequence together with its V-gene family, and reads lacking a unique V-gene family were excluded. A later analysis removed roughly 590 highly shared, low-generation-probability nucleotide sequences to deal with suspected cross-contamination and a sequencing artifact. A later analysis calculated a clonal expansion index for each public chain from normalized within-repertoire ranks of inferred template counts. In a later analysis, generation probabilities were computed with a VDJ recombination model fitted to out-of-frame rearrangements, and the resulting probabilities were checked against IGoR. In a later analysis, TCR-TCR, TCR-HLA and TCR-CMV co-occurrence was scored with hypergeometric tests, and a repertoire-size bias correction was applied to TCR pairs. In a later analysis, false discovery rates were estimated by permuting HLA or CMV assignments 20 times. In a later analysis, co-occurring TCRs were grouped using DBSCAN, with TCRdist sequence similarity added in when clustering inside HLA-allele-positive subsets. Co-occurrence clustering excluded repertoires with fewer than 30,000 or more than 120,000 public chains, plus five with anomalous nucleotide sharing. Drawn from immuneACCESS, this table holds only the in-frame rearrangements with V and J called that TCRdb kept. Clones are partly lost; checked studies trace under half to an unresolved V gene and leave the rest unexplained. V, J and clone size were drawn from that table, and D and trimming were deduced from the DNA. The sample table contains tens of thousands of clones; only one count was recorded for 82% of them. The top ten constitute about 4% of the sample.

The investigation overall reported the following: An association between a missense DCLRE1C variant and V-gene and J-gene trimming of TCR beta chains was found in a later genetic analysis and replicated in an independent cohort. In a later analysis, the rate of TCR association differed among HLA loci, with DRB1 alleles having the most associated TCRs and HLA-C alleles having the fewest. A cluster of highly shared sequence variants was judged likely to be a technical artifact of the sequencing pipeline. Three of the identified cytomegalovirus-associated TCR beta chains were confirmed in vitro to be specific for cytomegalovirus antigens. In an earlier analysis of about 600 of the donors, most TCR beta V segments appeared in productive rearrangements about 90% or about 30% of the time, broadly matching IMGT annotations. The only immune exposure information available for the cohort was CMV serostatus. According to a later analysis, parvovirus B19, influenza, CMV and Epstein-Barr virus appeared linked to several top co-occurrence clusters. In a later analysis, most CMV-associated TCR beta chains were found to appear HLA-restricted, with HLA associations seemingly driven largely by CMV exposure. The authors suggested that the approach could potentially be generalized to other disease states and immunological phenotypes. The classifier was reported to diagnose cytomegalovirus status with high specificity and sensitivity in both the original and validation cohorts. Because counts were too low, fewer than 20 rarely observed V segments, including chromosome 9 orphons, were excluded from the earlier analysis of about 500 of the donors. Most TCR sequences were seen in very few donors, while some public TCRs were found in many individuals. A total of about 150 TCR beta chains were listed by the study as associated with cytomegalovirus. A later genetic analysis reported fewer N-insertions in productive TCRs among donors in an Asian-associated ancestry cluster than the roughly 700-donor mean. Linkage disequilibrium might explain the correlated functional status among segregating V segments, but an unknown experimental factor could not be ruled out. In a later analysis, HLA-associated TCR beta chains showed more clonal expansion and lower generation probabilities than non-associated chains that were equally common. A further reported finding was that TCR beta sequences accurately predicted the HLA-A and HLA-B alleles for most subjects in the first cohort. When HLA alleles, especially DR and DQ, strongly co-occurred, TCR associations were difficult to assign to individual alleles. Roughly uniform sequencing depth across donors was assumed in presence/absence analyses, although this assumption may not hold. This cohort had only TCR beta chains sequenced, and the lack of alpha or paired-chain data limited which features could be detected. Some IMGT-functional V segments, including TRBV6-2 and TRBV6-3, could not be told apart with the 87-base-pair reads, so those segments were excluded. At a false discovery rate of 0.05, a later analysis linked 16,951 TCR beta sequences to specific HLA alleles. Because HLA typing was unavailable for some donors at each locus, only the typed subset was used in association tests.

The chain is encoded by TRBV7-6 joined to TRBJ2-1, with TRBD2 tentatively as D gene (5 bases match). Sample: PBMCs. This receptor was obtained from a middle-aged man in good health and CMV-seronegative. This receptor carries the CDR3 CASSLEVATYNEQFF. In nucleotide form, the sequence is TGTGCCAGCAGCTTAGAAGTAGCGACTTACAATGAGCAGTTCTTC.